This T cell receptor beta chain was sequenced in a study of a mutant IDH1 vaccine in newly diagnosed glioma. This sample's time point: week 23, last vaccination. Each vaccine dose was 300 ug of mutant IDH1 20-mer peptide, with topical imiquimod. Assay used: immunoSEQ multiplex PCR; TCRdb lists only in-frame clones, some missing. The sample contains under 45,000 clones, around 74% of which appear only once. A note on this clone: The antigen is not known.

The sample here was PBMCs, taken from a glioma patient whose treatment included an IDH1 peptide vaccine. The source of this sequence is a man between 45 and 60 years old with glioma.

The CDR3 DNA sequence: TGCGCCAGCAGCTCGACAGGGAGGGTTAATTCACCCCTCCACTTT. Translated, it gives CASSSTGRVNSPLHF. The chain has TRBV5-1 and TRBJ1-6; 7 nucleotides agree with TRBD1. Germline loops: CDR1 SGHRS, CDR2 YFSETQ. The CDR3 runs 15 residues. V lost 3 bases to trimming and J lost 6 bases; unmatched junction nucleotides: 6.